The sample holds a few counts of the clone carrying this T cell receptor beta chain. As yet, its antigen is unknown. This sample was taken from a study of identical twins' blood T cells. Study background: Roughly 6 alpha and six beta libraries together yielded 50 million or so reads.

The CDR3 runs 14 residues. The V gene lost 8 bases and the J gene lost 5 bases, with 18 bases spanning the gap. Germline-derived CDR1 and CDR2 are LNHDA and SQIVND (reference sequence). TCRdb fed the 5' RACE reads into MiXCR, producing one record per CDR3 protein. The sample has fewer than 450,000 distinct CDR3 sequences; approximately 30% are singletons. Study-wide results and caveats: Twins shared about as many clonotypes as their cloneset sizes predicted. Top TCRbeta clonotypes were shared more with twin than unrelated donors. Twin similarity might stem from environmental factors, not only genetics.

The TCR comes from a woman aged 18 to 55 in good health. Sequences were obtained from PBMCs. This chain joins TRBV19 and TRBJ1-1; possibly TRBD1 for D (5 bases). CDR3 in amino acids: CASGQGGERTEAFF. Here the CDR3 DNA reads TGTGCCAGTGGGCAGGGCGGTGAGAGGACTGAAGCTTTCTTT.